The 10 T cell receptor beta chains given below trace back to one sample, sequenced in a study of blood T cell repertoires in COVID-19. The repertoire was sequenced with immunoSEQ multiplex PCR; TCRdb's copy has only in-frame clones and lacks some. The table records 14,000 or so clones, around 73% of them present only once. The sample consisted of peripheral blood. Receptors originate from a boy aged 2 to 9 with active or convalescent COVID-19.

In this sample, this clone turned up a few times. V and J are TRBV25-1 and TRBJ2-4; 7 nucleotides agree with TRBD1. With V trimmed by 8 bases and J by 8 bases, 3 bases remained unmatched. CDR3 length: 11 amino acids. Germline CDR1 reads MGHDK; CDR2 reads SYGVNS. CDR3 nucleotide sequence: TGTGCCAGCGCAGGGGGACACATTCAGTACTTC. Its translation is CASAGGHIQYF.

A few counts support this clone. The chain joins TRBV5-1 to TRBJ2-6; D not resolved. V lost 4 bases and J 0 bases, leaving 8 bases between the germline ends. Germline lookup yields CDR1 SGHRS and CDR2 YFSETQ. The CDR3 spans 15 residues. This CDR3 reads CASSRSISGANVLTF. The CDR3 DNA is TGCGCCAGCAGCAGGAGCATCTCTGGGGCCAACGTCCTGACTTTC.

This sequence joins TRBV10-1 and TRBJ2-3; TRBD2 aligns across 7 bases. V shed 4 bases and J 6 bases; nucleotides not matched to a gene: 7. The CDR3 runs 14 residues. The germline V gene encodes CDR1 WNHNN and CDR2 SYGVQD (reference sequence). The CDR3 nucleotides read TGCGCCAGCAGTGGGGCGGGAGTGGCGGATACGCAGTATTTT. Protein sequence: CASSGAGVADTQYF.

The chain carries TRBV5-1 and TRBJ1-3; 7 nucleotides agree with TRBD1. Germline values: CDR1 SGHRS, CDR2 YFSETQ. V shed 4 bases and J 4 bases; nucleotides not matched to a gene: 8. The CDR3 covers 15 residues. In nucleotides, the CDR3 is TGCGCCAGCAGCGGGCGACAGGGTACGGGAAACACCATATATTTT. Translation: CASSGRQGTGNTIYF. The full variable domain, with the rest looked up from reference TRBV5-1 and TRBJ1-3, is KAGVTQTPRYLIKTRGQQVTLSCSPISGHRSVSWYQQTPGQGLQFLFEYFSETQRNKGNFPGRFSGRQFSNSRSEMNVSTLELGDSALYLCASSGRQGTGNTIYFGEGSWLTVV.

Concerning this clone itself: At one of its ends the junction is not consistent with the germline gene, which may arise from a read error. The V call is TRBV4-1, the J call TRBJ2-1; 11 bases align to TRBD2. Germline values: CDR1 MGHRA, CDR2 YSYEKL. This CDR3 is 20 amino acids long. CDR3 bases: TGCGCCCGCAGCCGACCGGGACTAGCGGCCCCGTATAGCTCCTACAATGAGCAGTTCTTC. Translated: CARSRPGLAAPYSSYNEQFF.

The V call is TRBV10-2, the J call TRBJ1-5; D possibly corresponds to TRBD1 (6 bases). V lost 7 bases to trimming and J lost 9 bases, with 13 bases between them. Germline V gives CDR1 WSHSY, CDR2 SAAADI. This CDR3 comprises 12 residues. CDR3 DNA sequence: TGCGCCAGCACCCAGGACAGTCTGCCCCAGCATTTT. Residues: CASTQDSLPQHF.

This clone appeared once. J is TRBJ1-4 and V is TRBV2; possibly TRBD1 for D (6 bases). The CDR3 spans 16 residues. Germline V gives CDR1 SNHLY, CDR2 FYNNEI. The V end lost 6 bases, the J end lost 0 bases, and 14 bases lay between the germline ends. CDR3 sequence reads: CASRDRTDPTNEKLFF. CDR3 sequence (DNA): TGTGCCAGCAGGGACCGGACAGACCCAACTAATGAAAAACTGTTTTTT. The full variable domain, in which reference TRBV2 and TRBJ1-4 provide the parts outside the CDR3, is EPEVTQTPSHQVTQMGQEVILRCVPISNHLYFYWYRQILGQKVEFLVSFYNNEISEKSEIFDDQFSVERPDGSNFTLKIRSTKLEDSAMYFCASRDRTDPTNEKLFFGSGTQLSVL.

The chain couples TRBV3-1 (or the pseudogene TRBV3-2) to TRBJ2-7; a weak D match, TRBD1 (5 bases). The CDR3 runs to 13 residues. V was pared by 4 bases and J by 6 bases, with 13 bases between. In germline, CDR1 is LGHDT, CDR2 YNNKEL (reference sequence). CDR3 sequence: CASSRTRRGEQYF. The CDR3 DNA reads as TGTGCCAGCAGCCGGACAAGGAGAGGCGAGCAGTACTTC.

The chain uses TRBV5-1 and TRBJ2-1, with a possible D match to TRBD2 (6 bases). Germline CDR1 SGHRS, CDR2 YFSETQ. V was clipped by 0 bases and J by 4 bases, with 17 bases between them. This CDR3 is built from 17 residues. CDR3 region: CASSLAGGVGSYNEQFF. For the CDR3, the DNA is TGCGCCAGCAGCTTGGCCGGGGGAGTGGGGTCTTACAATGAGCAGTTCTTC.

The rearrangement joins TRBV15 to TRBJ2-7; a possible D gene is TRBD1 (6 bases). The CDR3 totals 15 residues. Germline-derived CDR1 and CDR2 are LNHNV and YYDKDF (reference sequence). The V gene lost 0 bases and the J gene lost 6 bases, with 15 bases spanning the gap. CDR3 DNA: TGTGCCACCAGCAGAGATGCACAGGGAAGGGGCGAGCAGTACTTC. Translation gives CATSRDAQGRGEQYF.